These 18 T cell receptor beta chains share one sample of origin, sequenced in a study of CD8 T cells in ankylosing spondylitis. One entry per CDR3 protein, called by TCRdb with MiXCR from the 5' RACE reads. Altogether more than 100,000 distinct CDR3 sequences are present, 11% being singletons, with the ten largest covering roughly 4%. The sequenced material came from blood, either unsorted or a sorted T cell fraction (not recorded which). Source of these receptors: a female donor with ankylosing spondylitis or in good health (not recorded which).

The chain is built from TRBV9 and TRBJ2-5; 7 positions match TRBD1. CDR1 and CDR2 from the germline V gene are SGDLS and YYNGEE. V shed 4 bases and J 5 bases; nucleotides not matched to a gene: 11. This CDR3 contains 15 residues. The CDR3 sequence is CASSTQQGIGETQYF. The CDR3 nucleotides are TGTGCCAGCAGCACCCAACAGGGGATAGGTGAGACCCAGTACTTC.

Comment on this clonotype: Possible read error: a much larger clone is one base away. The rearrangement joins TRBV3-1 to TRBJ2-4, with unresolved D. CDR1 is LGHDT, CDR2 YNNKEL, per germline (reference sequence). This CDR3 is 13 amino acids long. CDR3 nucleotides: TGTGCCAGCAACCAAGAAGCCAAAAACATTCAGTACTTC. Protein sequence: CASNQEAKNIQYF. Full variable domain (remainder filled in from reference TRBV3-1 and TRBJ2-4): DTAVSQTPKYLVTQMGNDKSIKCEQNLGHDTMYWYKQDSKKFLKIMFSYNNKELIINETVPNRFSPKSPDKAHLNLHINSLELGDSAVYFCASNQEAKNIQYFGAGTRLSVL.

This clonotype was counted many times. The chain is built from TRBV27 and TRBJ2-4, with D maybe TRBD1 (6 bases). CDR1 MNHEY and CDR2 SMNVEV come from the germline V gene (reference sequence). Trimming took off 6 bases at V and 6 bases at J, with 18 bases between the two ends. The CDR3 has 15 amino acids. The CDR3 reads CASSSLQTGRNIQYF. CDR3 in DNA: TGTGCCAGCAGCTCACTTCAGACAGGCCGAAACATTCAGTACTTC.

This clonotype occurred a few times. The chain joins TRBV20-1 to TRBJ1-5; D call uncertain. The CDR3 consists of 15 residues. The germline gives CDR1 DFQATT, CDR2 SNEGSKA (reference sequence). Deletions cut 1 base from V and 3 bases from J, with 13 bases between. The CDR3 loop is CSARVRTASNQPQHF. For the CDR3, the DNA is TGCAGTGCTAGAGTGCGGACGGCTTCCAATCAGCCCCAGCATTTT.

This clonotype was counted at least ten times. CDR3 nucleotide sequence: TGTGCCAGTAGCCTACCCCATGGCCCAGCCATCCAAGAGACCCAGTACTTC. Translating it yields CASSLPHGPAIQETQYF. The V call is TRBV19, the J call TRBJ2-5, with D uncertain. Germline V gene lookup returns CDR1 LNHDA and CDR2 SQIVND (reference sequence). The CDR3 totals 17 residues. The germline V and J ends were trimmed by 6 bases and 1 base, with 21 bases remaining between them.

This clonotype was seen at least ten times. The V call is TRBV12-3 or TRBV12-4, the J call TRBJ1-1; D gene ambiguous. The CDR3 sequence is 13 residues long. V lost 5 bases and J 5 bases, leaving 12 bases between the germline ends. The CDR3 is CASSPEVRTEAFF. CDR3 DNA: TGTGCCAGCAGTCCGGAGGTAAGGACTGAAGCTTTCTTT.

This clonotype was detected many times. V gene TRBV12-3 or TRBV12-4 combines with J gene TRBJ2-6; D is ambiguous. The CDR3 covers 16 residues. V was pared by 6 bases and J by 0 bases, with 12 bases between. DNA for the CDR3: TGTGCCAGCAGCTCCCTTTTCCTCTCTGGGGCCAACGTCCTGACTTTC. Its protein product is CASSSLFLSGANVLTF.

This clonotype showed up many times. The CDR3 region has the DNA TGTGCCAGCAGTTTTGTAGGAGGCCCTAGGGACTATGGCTACACCTTC. This codes for CASSFVGGPRDYGYTF. The rearrangement joins TRBV12-3 or TRBV12-4 to TRBJ1-2; D remains ambiguous. This CDR3 comprises 16 residues. The V gene lost 3 bases and the J gene lost 3 bases, with 17 bases spanning the gap.

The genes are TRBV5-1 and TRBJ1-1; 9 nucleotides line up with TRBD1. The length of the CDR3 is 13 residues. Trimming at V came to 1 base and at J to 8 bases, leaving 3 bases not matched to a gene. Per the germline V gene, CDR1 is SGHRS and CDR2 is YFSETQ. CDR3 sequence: CASSLTGGLEAFF. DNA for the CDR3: TGCGCCAGCAGCTTGACAGGGGGCCTAGAAGCTTTCTTT.

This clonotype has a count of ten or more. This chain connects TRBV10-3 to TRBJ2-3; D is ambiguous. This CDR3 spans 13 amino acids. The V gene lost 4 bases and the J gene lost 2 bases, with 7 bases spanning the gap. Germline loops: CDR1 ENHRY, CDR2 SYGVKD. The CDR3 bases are TGTGCCATCAGTGGCAGGATCACAGATACGCAGTATTTT. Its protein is CAISGRITDTQYF.

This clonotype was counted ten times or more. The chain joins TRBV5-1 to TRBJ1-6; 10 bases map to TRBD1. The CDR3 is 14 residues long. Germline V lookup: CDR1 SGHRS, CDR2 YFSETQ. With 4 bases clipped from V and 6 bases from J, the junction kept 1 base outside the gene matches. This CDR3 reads CASSRTGGNSPLHF. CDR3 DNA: TGCGCCAGCAGCAGGACAGGGGGTAATTCACCCCTCCACTTT.

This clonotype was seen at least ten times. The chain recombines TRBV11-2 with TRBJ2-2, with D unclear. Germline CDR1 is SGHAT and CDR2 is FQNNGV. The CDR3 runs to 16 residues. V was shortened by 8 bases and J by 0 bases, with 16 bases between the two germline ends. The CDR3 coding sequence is TGTGCCAGCCGGCGGAACCATGGAGCGAACACCGGGGAGCTGTTTTTT. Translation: CASRRNHGANTGELFF.

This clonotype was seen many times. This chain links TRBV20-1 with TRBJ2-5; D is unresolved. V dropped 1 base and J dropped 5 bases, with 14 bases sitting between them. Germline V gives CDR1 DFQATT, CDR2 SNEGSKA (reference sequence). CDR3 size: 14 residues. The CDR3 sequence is CSARVYHRAETQYF. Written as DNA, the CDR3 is TGCAGTGCTAGAGTGTATCACAGAGCGGAGACCCAGTACTTC.

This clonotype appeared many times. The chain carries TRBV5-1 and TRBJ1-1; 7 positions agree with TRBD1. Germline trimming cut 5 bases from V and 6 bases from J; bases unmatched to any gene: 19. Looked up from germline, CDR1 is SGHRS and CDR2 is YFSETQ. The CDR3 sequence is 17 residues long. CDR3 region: CASSRYPPGQGDAEAFF. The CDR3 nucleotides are TGCGCCAGCAGTCGGTACCCTCCGGGGCAGGGGGATGCTGAAGCTTTCTTT. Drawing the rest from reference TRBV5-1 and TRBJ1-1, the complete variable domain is KAGVTQTPRYLIKTRGQQVTLSCSPISGHRSVSWYQQTPGQGLQFLFEYFSETQRNKGNFPGRFSGRQFSNSRSEMNVSTLELGDSALYLCASSRYPPGQGDAEAFFGQGTRLTVV.

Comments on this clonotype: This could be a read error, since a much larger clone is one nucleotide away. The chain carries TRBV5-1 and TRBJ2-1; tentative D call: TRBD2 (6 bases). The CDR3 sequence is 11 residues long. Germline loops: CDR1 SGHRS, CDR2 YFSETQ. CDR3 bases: TGCGCCAGCAGCTTCAATCGGGAGCAGTCCTTC. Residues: CASSFNREQSF.

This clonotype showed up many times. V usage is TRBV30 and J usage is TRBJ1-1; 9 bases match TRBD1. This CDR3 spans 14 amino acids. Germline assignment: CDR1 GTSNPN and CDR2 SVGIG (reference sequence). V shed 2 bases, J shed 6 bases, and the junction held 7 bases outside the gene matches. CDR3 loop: CAWSFRDRVPEAFF. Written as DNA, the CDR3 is TGTGCCTGGAGTTTCCGGGACAGGGTCCCTGAAGCTTTCTTT.

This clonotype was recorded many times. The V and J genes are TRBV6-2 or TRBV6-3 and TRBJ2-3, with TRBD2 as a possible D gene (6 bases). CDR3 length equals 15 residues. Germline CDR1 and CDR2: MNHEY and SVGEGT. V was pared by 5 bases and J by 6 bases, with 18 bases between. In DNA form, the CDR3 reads TGTGCCAGCAGTGGGGGAATTGGGGGGACGGATACGCAGTATTTT. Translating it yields CASSGGIGGTDTQYF.

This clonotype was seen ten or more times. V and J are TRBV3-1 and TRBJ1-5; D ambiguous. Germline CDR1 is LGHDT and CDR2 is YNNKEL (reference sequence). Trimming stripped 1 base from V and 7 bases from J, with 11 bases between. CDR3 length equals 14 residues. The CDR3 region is CASSQGSVEQPQHF. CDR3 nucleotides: TGTGCCAGCAGCCAAGGGTCAGTCGAGCAGCCCCAGCATTTT.